Listed below are T cell receptor beta chains from one sample, sequenced in a study of cytomegalovirus exposure and HLA in healthy donors. Here immunoSEQ multiplex PCR was the method, and the copy in TCRdb shows in-frame clones only, minus some. The sample contains around 160,000 clones, about two thirds of which appear only once. Sequencing used PBMCs. Receptors originate from a young woman in good health and CMV-seronegative. Both conserved end residues are part of each CDR3. The D gene is left open where the match is weak. Clone size, where shown, is once, few, many, or a class for clones that have expanded.

j_call d_call v_call clone_size cdr3_nt cdr3_aa
TRBJ2-7 - TRBV7-2 - TGTGCCAGCAGCTTAGGGCGGGGGCAAAGTTGGAATGGCGAGCAGTACTTC CASSLGRGQSWNGEQYF
TRBJ1-1 TRBD1 TRBV10-1 - TGCGCCAGCAGTGAAGTGGCAGGGGGCTCCCTTAGCACTGAAGCTTTCTTT CASSEVAGGSLSTEAFF
TRBJ2-1 - TRBV19 - TGTGCCAGTATTGAGACTAACCGAAATGAGCAGTTCTTC CASIETNRNEQFF
TRBJ2-1 - TRBV5-1 once TGCGCCAGCAGCCGACAGTTCAATGAGCAGTTCTTC CASSRQFNEQFF
TRBJ1-1 - TRBV11-3 once TGTGCCAGCAGCTTATCGGGGGACCGGCAAGCTTTCTTT CASSLSGDRQAFF
TRBJ2-1 TRBD2 TRBV28 - TGTGCCAGCAGTCCCGGACTAGCGCTTTCCCCTTCCTCCTACAATGAGCAGTTCTTC CASSPGLALSPSSYNEQFF
TRBJ2-7 - TRBV28 - TGTGCCAGCAGGTTCTTACAGGGCGGCGAGCAGTACTTC CASRFLQGGEQYF
TRBJ1-1 - TRBV15 - TGTGCCACTAAAGGGAGTGACACTGAAGCTTTCTTT CATKGSDTEAFF
TRBJ2-2 - TRBV7-3 - TGTGCCAGCAGCTTGACAGCGAACACCGGGGAGCTGTTTTTT CASSLTANTGELFF
TRBJ1-2 - TRBV11-1 - TGTGCCAGCAGCTTGAGGGGGGGTGACTATGGCTACACCTTC CASSLRGGDYGYTF
TRBJ1-2 - TRBV19 - TGTGCCGCTGATGGGAGGGGGAACGGCTACACCTTC CAADGRGNGYTF
TRBJ2-5 - TRBV6-5 - TGTGCCAGCAGCCGATATCGGGAGCAAGAGACCCAGTACTTC CASSRYREQETQYF
TRBJ1-3 - TRBV5-4 - TGTGCCAGCAGCTCGCAGGGCTCTGAAAACACCATATATTTT CASSSQGSENTIYF
TRBJ2-1 - TRBV4-1 few TGCGCCAGCAGCCACCCCGAGGAGGGGCAGTGGCAGTTCTTC CASSHPEEGQWQFF
TRBJ2-7 - TRBV18 - TGTGCCAGCTCACCACCAGGCTACGGGACCTACGAGCAGTACTTC CASSPPGYGTYEQYF
TRBJ2-6 TRBD1 TRBV6-5 - TGTGCCAGCAAGCAGACAGGGGATGGGGCCAACGTCCTGACTTTC CASKQTGDGANVLTF
TRBJ1-1 - TRBV6-6 - TGTGCCAGCAGTCGACAGGAGAACACTGAAGCTTTCTTT CASSRQENTEAFF
TRBJ1-1 - TRBV5-6 once TGTGCCAGCAGCTTGGGAGGGGACATGAACACTGAAGCTTTCTTT CASSLGGDMNTEAFF
TRBJ2-7 - TRBV6-5 - TGTGCCAGCAGTTACGCCGTCGGGAACTTAAAGGACGAGCAGTACTTC CASSYAVGNLKDEQYF
TRBJ1-2 - TRBV6-5 - TGTGCCAGCAGTTACTCGGCAGGGGTGTACAACTATGGCTACACCTTC CASSYSAGVYNYGYTF
TRBJ1-1 - TRBV7-6 many TGTGCCAGCAGATACCGGGAGAACACTGAAGCTTTCTTT CASRYRENTEAFF
TRBJ2-5 TRBD2 TRBV18 - TGTGCCAGCTCACCAATGGAGGGAGGGGAGACCCAGTACTTC CASSPMEGGETQYF
TRBJ2-1 TRBD2 TRBV9 - TGTGCCAGCAGCGTAGGGCTAGCGGGTGGAGACAAGGAGCAGTTCTTC CASSVGLAGGDKEQFF